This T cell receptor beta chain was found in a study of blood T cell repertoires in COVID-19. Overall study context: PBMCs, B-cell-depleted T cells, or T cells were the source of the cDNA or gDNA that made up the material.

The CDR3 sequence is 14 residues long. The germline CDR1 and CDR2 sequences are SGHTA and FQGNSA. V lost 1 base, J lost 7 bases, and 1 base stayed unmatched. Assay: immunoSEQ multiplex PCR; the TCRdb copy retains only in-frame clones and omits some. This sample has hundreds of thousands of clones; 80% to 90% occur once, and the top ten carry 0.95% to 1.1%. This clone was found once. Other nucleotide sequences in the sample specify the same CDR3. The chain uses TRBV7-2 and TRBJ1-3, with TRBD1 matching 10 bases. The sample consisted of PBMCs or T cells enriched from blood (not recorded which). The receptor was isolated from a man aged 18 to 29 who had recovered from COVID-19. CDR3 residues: CASSLGTGGNTIYF. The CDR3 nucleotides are TGTGCCAGCAGCTTAGGGACAGGGGGGAACACCATATATTTT.